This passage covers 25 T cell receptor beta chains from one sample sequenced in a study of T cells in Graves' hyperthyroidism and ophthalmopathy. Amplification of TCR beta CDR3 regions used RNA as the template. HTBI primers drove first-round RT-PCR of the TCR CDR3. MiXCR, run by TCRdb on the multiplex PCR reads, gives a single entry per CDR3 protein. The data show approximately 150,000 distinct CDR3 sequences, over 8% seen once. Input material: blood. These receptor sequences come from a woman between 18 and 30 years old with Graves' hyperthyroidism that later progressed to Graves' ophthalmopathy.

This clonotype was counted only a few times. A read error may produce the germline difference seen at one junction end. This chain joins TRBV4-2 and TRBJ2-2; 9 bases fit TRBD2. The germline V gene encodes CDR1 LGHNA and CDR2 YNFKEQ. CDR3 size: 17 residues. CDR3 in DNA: TGTGCCAGCACCCAAGAGGCAAGCGGGAGGACCACCGGGGAGCTGTTTTTT. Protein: CASTQEASGRTTGELFF.

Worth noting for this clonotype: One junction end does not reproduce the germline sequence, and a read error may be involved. The CDR3 DNA follows: TGTGCCAGCAGCTTAAGGACAGGGGGGAACGCCGGGGAGCTGTTTTTT. It is translated as CASSLRTGGNAGELFF. The chain recombines TRBV7-9 with TRBJ2-2; 10 bases match TRBD1. Germline loops: CDR1 SEHNR, CDR2 FQNEAQ (reference sequence). CDR3 length equals 16 residues.

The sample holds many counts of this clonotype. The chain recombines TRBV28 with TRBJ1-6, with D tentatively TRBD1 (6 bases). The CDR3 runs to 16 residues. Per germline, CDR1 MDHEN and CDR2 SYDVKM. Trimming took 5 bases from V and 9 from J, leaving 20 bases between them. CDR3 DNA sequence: TGTGCCAGCAGTCCCCGGGTGGGGGGCAGTACTTCACCCCTCCACTTT. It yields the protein CASSPRVGGSTSPLHF.

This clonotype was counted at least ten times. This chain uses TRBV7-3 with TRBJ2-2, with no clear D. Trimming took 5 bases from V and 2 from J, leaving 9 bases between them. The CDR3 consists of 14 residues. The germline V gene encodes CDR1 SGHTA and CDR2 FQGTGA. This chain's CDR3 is CASSPPGNTGELFF. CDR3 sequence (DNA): TGTGCCAGCAGCCCGCCAGGAAACACCGGGGAGCTGTTTTTT.

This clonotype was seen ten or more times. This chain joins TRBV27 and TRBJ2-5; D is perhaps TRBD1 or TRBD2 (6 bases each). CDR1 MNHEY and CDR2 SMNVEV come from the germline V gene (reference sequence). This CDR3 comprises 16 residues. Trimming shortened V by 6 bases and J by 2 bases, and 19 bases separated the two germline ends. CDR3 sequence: CASRGGRWGAQETQYF. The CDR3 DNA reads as TGTGCCAGCAGGGGAGGTCGGTGGGGGGCGCAAGAGACCCAGTACTTC.

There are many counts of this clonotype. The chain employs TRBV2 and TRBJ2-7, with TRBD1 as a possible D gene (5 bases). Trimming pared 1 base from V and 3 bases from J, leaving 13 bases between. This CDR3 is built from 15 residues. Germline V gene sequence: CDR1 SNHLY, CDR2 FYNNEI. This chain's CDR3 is CASSEEGRAFYEQYF. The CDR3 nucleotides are TGTGCCAGCAGTGAAGAGGGCAGGGCCTTCTACGAGCAGTACTTC.

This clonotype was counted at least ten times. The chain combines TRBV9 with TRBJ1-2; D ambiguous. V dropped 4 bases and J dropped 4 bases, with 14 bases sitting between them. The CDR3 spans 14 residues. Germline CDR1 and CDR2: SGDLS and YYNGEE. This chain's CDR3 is CASSPRLKSYGYTF. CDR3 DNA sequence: TGTGCCAGCAGCCCCCGACTGAAGTCCTATGGCTACACCTTC.

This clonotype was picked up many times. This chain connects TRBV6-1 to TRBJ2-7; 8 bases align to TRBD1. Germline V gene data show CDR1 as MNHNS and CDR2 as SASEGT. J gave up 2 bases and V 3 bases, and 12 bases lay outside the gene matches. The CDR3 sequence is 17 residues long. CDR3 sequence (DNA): TGTGCCAGCAGTGACCTGGAGTACAGGGGGTCTCCCTACGAGCAGTACTTC. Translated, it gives CASSDLEYRGSPYEQYF.

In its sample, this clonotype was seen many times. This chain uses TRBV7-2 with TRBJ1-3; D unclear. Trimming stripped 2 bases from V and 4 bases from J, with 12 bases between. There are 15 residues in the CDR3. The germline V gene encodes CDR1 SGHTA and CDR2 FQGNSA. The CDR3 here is CASSLSITMGNTIYF. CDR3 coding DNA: TGTGCCAGCAGCTTAAGTATAACCATGGGAAACACCATATATTTT.

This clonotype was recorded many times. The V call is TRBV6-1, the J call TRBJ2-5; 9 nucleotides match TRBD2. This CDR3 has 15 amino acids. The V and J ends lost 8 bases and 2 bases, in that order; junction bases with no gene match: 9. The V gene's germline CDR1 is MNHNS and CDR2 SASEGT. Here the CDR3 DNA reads TGTGCCAGCGGGGCCTTAGCGGGGGTACAAGAGACCCAGTACTTC. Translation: CASGALAGVQETQYF.

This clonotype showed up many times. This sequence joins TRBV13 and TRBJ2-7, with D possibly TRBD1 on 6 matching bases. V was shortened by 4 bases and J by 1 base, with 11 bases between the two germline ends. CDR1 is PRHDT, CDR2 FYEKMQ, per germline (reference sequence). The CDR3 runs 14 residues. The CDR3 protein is CASSSRGRSYEQYF. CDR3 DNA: TGTGCCAGCAGCTCCAGGGGAAGGTCCTACGAGCAGTACTTC.

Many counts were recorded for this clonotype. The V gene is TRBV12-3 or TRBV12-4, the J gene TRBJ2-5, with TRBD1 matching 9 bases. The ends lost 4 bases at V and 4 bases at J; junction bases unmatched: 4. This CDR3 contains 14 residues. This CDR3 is CASSSHRGPETQYF. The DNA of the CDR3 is TGTGCCAGCAGTTCCCACAGGGGGCCAGAGACCCAGTACTTC.

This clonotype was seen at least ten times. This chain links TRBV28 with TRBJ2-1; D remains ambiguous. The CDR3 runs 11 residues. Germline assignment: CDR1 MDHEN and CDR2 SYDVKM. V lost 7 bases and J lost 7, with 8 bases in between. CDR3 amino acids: CASNSVNEQFF. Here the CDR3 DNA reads TGTGCCAGCAACTCGGTGAATGAGCAGTTCTTC.

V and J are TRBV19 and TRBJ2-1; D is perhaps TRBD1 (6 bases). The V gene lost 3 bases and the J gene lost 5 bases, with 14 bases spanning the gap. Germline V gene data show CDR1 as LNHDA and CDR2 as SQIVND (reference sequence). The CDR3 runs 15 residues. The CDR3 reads CASSMIRGMDNEQFF. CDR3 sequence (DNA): TGTGCCAGTAGTATGATCAGGGGAATGGACAATGAGCAGTTCTTC.

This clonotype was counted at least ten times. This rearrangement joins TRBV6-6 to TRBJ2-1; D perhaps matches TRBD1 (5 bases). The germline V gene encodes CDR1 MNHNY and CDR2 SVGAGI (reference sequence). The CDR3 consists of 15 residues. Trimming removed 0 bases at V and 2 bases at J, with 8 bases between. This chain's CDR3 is CASSYSDTAYNEQFF. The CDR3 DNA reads TGTGCCAGCAGTTACTCGGACACAGCCTACAATGAGCAGTTCTTC.

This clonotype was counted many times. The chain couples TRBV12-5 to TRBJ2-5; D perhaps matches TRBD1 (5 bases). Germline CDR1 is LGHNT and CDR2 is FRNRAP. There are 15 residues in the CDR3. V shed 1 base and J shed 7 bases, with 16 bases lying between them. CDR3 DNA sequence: TGTGCTAGTGGTTTGGGAACAGGCTATTTGGGGACCCAGTACTTC. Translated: CASGLGTGYLGTQYF.

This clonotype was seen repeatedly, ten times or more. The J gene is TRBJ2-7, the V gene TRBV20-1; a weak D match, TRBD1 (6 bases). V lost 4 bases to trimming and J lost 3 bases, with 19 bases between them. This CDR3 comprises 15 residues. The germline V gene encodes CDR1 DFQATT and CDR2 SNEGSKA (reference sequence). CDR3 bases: TGCAGTGCTATGGATTTTCCGGGACATAGCTACGAGCAGTACTTC. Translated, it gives CSAMDFPGHSYEQYF.

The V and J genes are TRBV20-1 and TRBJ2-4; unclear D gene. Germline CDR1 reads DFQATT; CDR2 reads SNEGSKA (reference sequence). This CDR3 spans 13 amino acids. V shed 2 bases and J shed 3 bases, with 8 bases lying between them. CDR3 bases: TGCAGTGCTAGATATCCAGTCAAAAACATTCAGTACTTC. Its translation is CSARYPVKNIQYF.

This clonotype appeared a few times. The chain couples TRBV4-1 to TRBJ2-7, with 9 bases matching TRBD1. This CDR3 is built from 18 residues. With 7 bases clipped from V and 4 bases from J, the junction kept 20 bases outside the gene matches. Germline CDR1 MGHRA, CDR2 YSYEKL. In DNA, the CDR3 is TGCGCCAGCACCGCCACCCTTAAAGGGGGGACAGGGTTGTACGAGCAGTACTTC. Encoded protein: CASTATLKGGTGLYEQYF.

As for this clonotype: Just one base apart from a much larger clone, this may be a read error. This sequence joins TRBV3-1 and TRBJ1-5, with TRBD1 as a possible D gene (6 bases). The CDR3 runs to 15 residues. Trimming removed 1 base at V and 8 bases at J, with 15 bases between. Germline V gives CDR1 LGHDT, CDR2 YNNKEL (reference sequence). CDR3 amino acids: CASSQGPGDLKPQHF. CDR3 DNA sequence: TGTGCCAGCAGCCAAGGTCCAGGGGATTTAAAGCCCCAGCATTTT.

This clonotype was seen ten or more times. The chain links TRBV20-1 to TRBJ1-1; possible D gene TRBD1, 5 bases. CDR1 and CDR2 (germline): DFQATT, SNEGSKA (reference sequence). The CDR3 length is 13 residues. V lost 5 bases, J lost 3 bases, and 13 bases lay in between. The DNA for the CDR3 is TGCAGTGCTCCGATCGGGGCAGACACTGAAGCTTTCTTT. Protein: CSAPIGADTEAFF.

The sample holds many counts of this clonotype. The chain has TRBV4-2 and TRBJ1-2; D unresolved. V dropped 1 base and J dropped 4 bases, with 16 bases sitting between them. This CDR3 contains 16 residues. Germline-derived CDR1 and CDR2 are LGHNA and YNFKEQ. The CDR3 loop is CASSQGIGNPLYGYTF. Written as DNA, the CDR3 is TGTGCCAGCAGCCAAGGAATTGGCAATCCTCTCTATGGCTACACCTTC.

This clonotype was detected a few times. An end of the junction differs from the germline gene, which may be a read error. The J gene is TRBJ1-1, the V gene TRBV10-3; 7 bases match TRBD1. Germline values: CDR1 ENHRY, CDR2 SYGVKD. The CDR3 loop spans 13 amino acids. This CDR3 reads CAISETGVAEAFF. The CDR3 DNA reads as TGTGCCATTAGTGAAACAGGGGTAGCTGAAGCTTTCTTT.

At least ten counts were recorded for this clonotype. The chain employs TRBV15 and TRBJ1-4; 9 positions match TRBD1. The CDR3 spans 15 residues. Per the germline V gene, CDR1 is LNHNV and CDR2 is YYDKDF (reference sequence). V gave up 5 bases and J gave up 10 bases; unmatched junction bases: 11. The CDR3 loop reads CATSGGGDREGKLFF. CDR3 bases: TGTGCCACCAGCGGGGGAGGGGACAGGGAAGGAAAACTGTTTTTT.

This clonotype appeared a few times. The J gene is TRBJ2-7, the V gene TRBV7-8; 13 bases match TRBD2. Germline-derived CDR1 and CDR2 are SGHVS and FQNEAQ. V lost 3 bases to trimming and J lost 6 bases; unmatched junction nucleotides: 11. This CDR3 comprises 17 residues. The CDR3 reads CASSLELGLAGTSEQYF. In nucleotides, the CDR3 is TGTGCCAGCAGCTTGGAGTTGGGACTAGCGGGAACGAGCGAGCAGTACTTC.